This TCR beta chain was captured by sequencing in a study of blood T cell repertoires in COVID-19. On the study more broadly: Italy, Spain and the United States were the sources of the convalescent and acute COVID-19 samples.

This clone was picked up one time. V gave up 5 bases and J gave up 10 bases; unmatched junction bases: 19. This CDR3 is built from 17 residues. Germline V CDR1 and CDR2: SGHNT, YENEEA. Libraries were prepared by immunoSEQ multiplex PCR; TCRdb keeps only in-frame clonotypes and omits some of them. The sample has 200,000 to 250,000 clones; less than 90% are singletons. Sequencing was carried out using peripheral blood. This chain uses TRBV11-3 with TRBJ2-1; TRBD2 agrees at 8 bases. The TCR originated in a man aged 55 to 70 with acute or convalescent COVID-19. The CDR3 is CASSLLTSAVQSGEQFF. The CDR3 DNA reads as TGTGCCAGCAGCCTCCTGACTAGCGCCGTCCAATCGGGCGAGCAGTTCTTC.